Sequencing of this T cell receptor beta chain was carried out in a study of brain T cells in children with intractable seizures. Time point given: blood from clinic visit 5 months post-surgery; TSC patient then seizure free. Data came from immunoSEQ multiplex PCR; TCRdb stores just in-frame clones and leaves some out. Here the sample spans about 320,000 clones, over 90% being singletons. Germline CDR1 is MNHEY and CDR2 is SVGAGI. Trimming left V 3 bases short and J 2 bases short, with 7 bases between. This CDR3 spans 13 amino acids. The source was peripheral blood, collected 4 to 5 months after surgery. The TCR comes from a boy younger than two with tuberous sclerosis and intractable seizures. This sequence joins TRBV6-5 and TRBJ1-1; D is unclear. CDR3 bases: TGTGCCAGCAGTTATTACGGAAACACTGAAGCTTTCTTT. Translation: CASSYYGNTEAFF.